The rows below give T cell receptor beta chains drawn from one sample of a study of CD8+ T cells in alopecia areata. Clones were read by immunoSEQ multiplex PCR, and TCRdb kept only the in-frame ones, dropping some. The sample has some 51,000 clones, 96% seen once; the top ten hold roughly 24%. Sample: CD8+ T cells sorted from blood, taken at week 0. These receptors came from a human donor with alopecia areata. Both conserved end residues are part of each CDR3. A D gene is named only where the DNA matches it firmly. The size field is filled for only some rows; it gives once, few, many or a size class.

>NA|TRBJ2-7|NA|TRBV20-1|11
CSAIDVGEQYF
TGCAGTGCTATTGACGTCGGCGAGCAGTACTTC
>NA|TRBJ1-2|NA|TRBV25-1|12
CASNTGKYGYTF
TGTGCCAGCAATACAGGGAAGTACGGCTACACCTTC
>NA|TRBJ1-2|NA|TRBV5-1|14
CASSATTGNYGYTF
TGCGCCAGCAGCGCAACCACAGGGAACTATGGCTACACCTTC
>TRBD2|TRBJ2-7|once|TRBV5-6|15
CASSFGGGASYEQYF
TGTGCCAGCAGCTTCGGCGGGGGGGCCTCCTACGAGCAGTACTTC
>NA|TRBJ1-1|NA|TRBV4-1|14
CASSQSGTNTEAFF
TGCGCCAGCAGCCAATCGGGAACGAACACTGAAGCTTTCTTT
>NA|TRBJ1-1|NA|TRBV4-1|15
CASSQALQGNTEAFF
TGCGCCAGCAGCCAAGCCCTACAGGGGAACACTGAAGCTTTCTTT
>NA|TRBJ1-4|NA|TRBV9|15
CASSAWGATNEKLFF
TGTGCCAGCAGCGCGTGGGGGGCAACTAATGAAAAACTGTTTTTT
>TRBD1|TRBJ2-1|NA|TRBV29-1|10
CSVADRAEFF
TGCAGCGTAGCCGACAGGGCGGAGTTCTTC
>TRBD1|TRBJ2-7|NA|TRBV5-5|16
CASSQETGTGRHEQYF
TGTGCCAGCAGCCAAGAGACCGGGACAGGGAGGCACGAGCAGTACTTC
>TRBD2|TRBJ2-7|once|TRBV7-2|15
CASSLGLAASYEQYF
TGTGCCAGCAGCTTGGGACTAGCGGCTTCCTACGAGCAGTACTTC
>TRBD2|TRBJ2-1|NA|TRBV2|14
CASPIAGGYNEQFF
TGTGCCAGCCCGATAGCGGGGGGCTACAATGAGCAGTTCTTC
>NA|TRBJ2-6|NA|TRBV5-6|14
CASSPSSGANVLTF
TGTGCCAGCAGTCCAAGCTCTGGGGCCAACGTCCTGACTTTC
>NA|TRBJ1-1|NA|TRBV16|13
CASSPGFNTEAFF
TGTGCCAGCAGCCCGGGGTTCAACACTGAAGCTTTCTTT
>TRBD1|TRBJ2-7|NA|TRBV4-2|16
CASSQEEQGAAYEQYF
TGTGCCAGCAGCCAAGAGGAGCAGGGGGCCGCCTACGAGCAGTACTTC
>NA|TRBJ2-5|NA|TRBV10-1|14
CATLLIRDQETQYF
TGCGCCACCCTATTAATCCGGGACCAAGAGACCCAGTACTTC
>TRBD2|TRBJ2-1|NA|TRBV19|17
CASSIGPGLAVYNEQFF
TGTGCCAGTAGTATAGGACCGGGACTAGCGGTCTACAATGAGCAGTTCTTC
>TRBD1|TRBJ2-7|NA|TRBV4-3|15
CASSQDRGLEGEQYF
TGCGCCAGCAGCCAAGATAGGGGGCTCGAGGGCGAGCAGTACTTC
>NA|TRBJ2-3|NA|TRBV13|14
CASSPTPGKDTQYF
TGTGCCAGCAGCCCCACCCCGGGGAAGGATACGCAGTATTTT
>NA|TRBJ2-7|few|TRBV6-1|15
CASSESGISVYEQYF
TGTGCCAGCAGTGAATCAGGGATTTCAGTCTACGAGCAGTACTTC
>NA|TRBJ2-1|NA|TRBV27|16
CASSLSIQVGNNEQFF
TGTGCCAGCAGTTTATCGATACAGGTGGGAAACAATGAGCAGTTCTTC
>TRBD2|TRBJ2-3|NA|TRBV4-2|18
CASSLPGLAGVRTDTQYF
TGTGCCAGCAGCCTTCCGGGACTAGCGGGGGTTCGGACAGATACGCAGTATTTT
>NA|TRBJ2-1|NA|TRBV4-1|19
CASSQHVLIGGPPYNEQFF
TGCGCCAGCAGCCAACACGTTTTAATCGGGGGGCCCCCCTACAATGAGCAGTTCTTC